A single T cell receptor (beta chain) is shown here with its context. The antigen is not known. PCR amplification relied on 60 Vbeta primers (plus 13 Jbeta primers). Libraries were prepared by immunoSEQ multiplex PCR; TCRdb keeps only in-frame clonotypes and omits some of them. The sample has 90,000 to 120,000 clones, around 85% seen once; the top ten hold 2% to 2.5%. This specimen belongs to a study of cytomegalovirus exposure and HLA in healthy donors. Study-wide results and caveats: Three CMV-associated chains proved CMV antigen-specific in vitro.

Germline V lookup: CDR1 MNHNS, CDR2 SASEGT. The CDR3 has 15 amino acids. V was pared by 1 base and J by 2 bases, with 3 bases of the junction left unmatched. The material sequenced was PBMCs. The TCR comes from a man under 40 in good health and CMV-seronegative. The chain links TRBV6-1 to TRBJ2-7; 9 bases align to TRBD2. The CDR3 region is CASSEDGTSTYEQYF. The DNA for the CDR3 is TGTGCCAGCAGTGAAGATGGGACTAGCACCTACGAGCAGTACTTC.